This TCR beta chain was identified in a study of blood T cell repertoires in COVID-19 (dated by TCRdb to 2019 to 2021). Background for the entire study: The collaborator samples originated in the United States, Italy and Spain and spanned the acute and convalescent phases of COVID-19. The material from the prospective study consisted of cDNA or gDNA derived from T cells, B-cell-depleted T cells, or PBMCs. Deeply sampled blood TCRbeta repertoires from subjects exposed to, actively infected with, or recovered from COVID-19 were included in the dataset. A freely available public database, intended as a resource for researchers studying the immune response to SARS-CoV-2, is where the repertoires were released. Samples came from the ongoing ImmuneRACE study (first 160 participants) plus 1,254 subjects from 6 global collaborators. Sample metadata almost always included a de-identified subject ID, COVID-19 status, age in years and sex. Where available, HLA class I and class II types were taken from metadata supplied by the sample provider and were not determined by assay-based typing. What the authors observed across the whole study: The quantity of clinical and demographic metadata differed by source and by participant and was supplied without curation.

There are 16 amino acids in the CDR3, from cysteine to phenylalanine inclusive. Solely the CDR3 DNA is kept, with 48 bases framed from the first base. Germline trimming amounts to 4 bases on V and 4 bases on J, with 8 as the count of junction bases outside the gene matches. Reading the germline V gene gives CDR1 SGHTA and CDR2 FQGNSA. Concerning this clone itself: Its antigen has not been determined. No qualities accompany the bases; no much larger clone lies one base away.

Enrolling through a virtual design, the prospective study's participants ranged in age from roughly 18 to 89 years and lived across 20 to 30 United States geographic areas. To assign participants to cohorts, the prospective study relied on clinical history that participants themselves reported in a screening survey and a study questionnaire. For ImmuneRACE Cohort 3, a participant was defined as recovered based on two consecutive negative NP/OP PCR tests, clearance by a healthcare professional, or resolution of symptoms. Each participant in the prospective study had whole blood, serum and a nasopharyngeal or oropharyngeal swab collected by mobile phlebotomists. Participants in the prospective study had the option to provide additional blood draws and questionnaires over an approximately two-month period. Before DNA extraction, prospective study blood samples were shipped either frozen or at room temperature.

TCRbeta CDR3 regions were amplified from genomic DNA using the immunoSEQ Assay, a bias-controlled multiplex PCR. The authors processed their data as follows. The number of nucleated cells in each sample was estimated by amplification of reference gene primers within the assay. To quantify the absolute abundance of each unique TCRbeta CDR3 rearrangement, sequence reads were collapsed and filtered. For each sample, productive Simpson clonality was calculated as the square root of Simpson's diversity index over productive rearrangements. In its TCRdb copy, this immuneACCESS table keeps in-frame sequences only and misses some clones. Where compared with another copy, unresolved V genes explain less than half of these, and the others have no known cause. Clone size and the V and J calls come from that table; the DNA yielded D and trimming. This sample gives 450,000 to 500,000 clones in total; 87% of them show up just once. Of the sample, about 0.7% falls within the top ten clones.

The sequencing sample was made of PBMCs or T cells enriched from blood (not recorded which). The chain is encoded by TRBV7-2 joined to TRBJ1-2; 11 bases in between match TRBD1. The TCR sequence derives from a woman under 30 who had recovered from COVID-19. The CDR3 has the sequence CASSSRDRGIVYGYTF. The sequence in DNA is TGTGCCAGCAGCTCTAGGGACAGGGGGATTGTCTATGGCTACACCTTC.